One sample yielded the 6 T cell receptor beta chains listed below, sequenced in a study of blood T cell repertoires in COVID-19. The repertoire was sequenced with immunoSEQ multiplex PCR; TCRdb's copy has only in-frame clones and lacks some. Of 90,000 or so clones in the sample, around four fifths are singletons; the top ten hold about 10%. The specimen was peripheral blood. The receptors shown here come from a human donor in a cohort sampled during active COVID-19.

The rearrangement uses TRBV10-3 and TRBJ1-6, with D maybe TRBD1 (6 bases). The CDR3 has 12 amino acids. With 8 bases removed from V and 6 bases from J, the gap between germline ends came to 8 bases. Germline V gene sequence: CDR1 ENHRY, CDR2 SYGVKD. CDR3 sequence (DNA): TGTGCCATCGGACAGAGTAATTCACCCCTCCACTTT. Residues: CAIGQSNSPLHF.

In DNA form, the CDR3 reads TGTGCCGGCGACTTTATTACATCCAGGGGATACGGCAATCAGCCCCAGCATTTT. It specifies CAGDFITSRGYGNQPQHF. The chain carries TRBV27 and TRBJ1-5, with D possibly TRBD1 on 6 matching bases. Trimming removed 11 bases from V and 2 bases from J, with 28 bases in between. Germline V gene sequence: CDR1 MNHEY, CDR2 SMNVEV (reference sequence). The CDR3 length is 18 residues.

V is TRBV7-3 and J is TRBJ1-2, with a tentative D call TRBD1 (6 bases). Germline CDR1 reads SGHTA; CDR2 reads FQGTGA. The CDR3 extends over 14 amino acids. Trimming removed 3 bases from V and 4 bases from J, with 12 bases in between. CDR3 amino acids: CASSFKQGAYGYTF. The DNA for the CDR3 is TGTGCCAGCAGCTTCAAACAGGGTGCCTATGGCTACACCTTC.

V gene TRBV20-1 combines with J gene TRBJ1-1, with D hard to call. Between the trimmed V and J ends, which lost 3 bases and 0 bases, there was a span of 8 bases. This CDR3 is built from 13 residues. In germline, CDR1 is DFQATT, CDR2 SNEGSKA (reference sequence). CDR3 in DNA: TGCAGTGCTAGTAGTACGGTGAACACTGAAGCTTTCTTT. Translating gives CSASSTVNTEAFF.

CDR3 sequence (DNA): TGCGCCAGCAGCGTACGGGACACTGCTAATTCACCCCTCCACTTT. Its translation: CASSVRDTANSPLHF. The rearrangement links TRBV5-1 to TRBJ1-6; a weak D match, TRBD1 (6 bases). Germline V gene lookup returns CDR1 SGHRS and CDR2 YFSETQ. V dropped 4 bases and J dropped 6 bases, with 14 bases sitting between them. The CDR3 spans 15 residues.

V gene TRBV9 combines with J gene TRBJ2-1, with D perhaps matching TRBD2 (5 bases). CDR1 is SGDLS, CDR2 YYNGEE, per germline. The CDR3 is 15 amino acids. Deletions cut 0 bases from V and 4 bases from J, with 11 bases between. CDR3 DNA sequence: TGTGCCAGCAGCGTAGATGTCGGGAAATACAATGAGCAGTTCTTC. This encodes CASSVDVGKYNEQFF.